These 10 T cell receptor beta chains were sequenced from one sample in a study of human T cells and chemical hapten exposure. TCRdb ran MiXCR on the RACE reads and lists one entry per CDR3 protein. The sample contains about 340,000 distinct CDR3 sequences, around 7% of which appear only once. The time point is: patch test 1, 2 weeks after DPC sensitization. This sample's treatment: therapeutic diphenylcyclopropenone sensitization with weekly scalp DPC. The specimen was whole blood, collected in connection with sensitization to the hapten diphenylcyclopropenone (DPC). These receptors originate from a woman between 18 and 30 years old with alopecia areata. Some clones in this sample may be carry-over from other donors' samples.

This clonotype was seen more than once but under ten times. This chain connects TRBV10-3 to TRBJ2-2; 12 bases fit TRBD2. Trimming removed 6 bases from V and 5 bases from J; junction bases left unmatched: 1. This CDR3 has 14 residues. Germline V gene sequence: CDR1 ENHRY, CDR2 SYGVKD. The CDR3 sequence: CAISLAGGTGELFF. For the CDR3, the DNA is TGTGCCATCAGCCTAGCGGGAGGGACCGGGGAGCTGTTTTTT.

This clonotype was detected once. The chain carries TRBV6-1 and TRBJ2-2; 8 bases are shared with TRBD1. The germline gives CDR1 MNHNS, CDR2 SASEGT. The ends lost 6 bases at V and 0 bases at J; junction bases unmatched: 9. CDR3 length equals 17 residues. In DNA form, the CDR3 reads TGTGCCAGCAGCAAATTGACAGGGGCAACGAACACCGGGGAGCTGTTTTTT. The encoded protein is CASSKLTGATNTGELFF.

This clonotype came up many times. This rearrangement joins TRBV18 to TRBJ2-3; TRBD1 agrees at 9 bases. V lost 6 bases to trimming and J lost 2 bases; unmatched junction nucleotides: 9. The germline gives CDR1 KGHSH, CDR2 LQKENI. The CDR3 is made up of 16 amino acids. CDR3 sequence: CASSQAGTGITDTQYF. CDR3 nucleotide sequence: TGTGCCAGCTCCCAAGCCGGGACAGGGATCACAGATACGCAGTATTTT.

This clonotype was observed a few times. This chain uses TRBV18 with TRBJ1-5; D may be TRBD1 (6 bases). Germline loops: CDR1 KGHSH, CDR2 LQKENI. V was shortened by 1 base and J by 2 bases, with 9 bases between the two germline ends. The CDR3 is made up of 15 amino acids. The CDR3 coding sequence is TGTGCCAGCTCACCACTCAGGGGAGGCAATCAGCCCCAGCATTTT. Amino acids: CASSPLRGGNQPQHF.

This clonotype was observed a few times. The V gene is TRBV5-6, the J gene TRBJ1-5; D gene ambiguous. The length of the CDR3 is 14 residues. The germline V gene encodes CDR1 SGHDT and CDR2 YYEEEE. The V gene lost 1 base and the J gene lost 9 bases, with 14 bases spanning the gap. CDR3 region: CASSLKYSLGPQHF. For the CDR3, the DNA is TGTGCCAGCAGCTTGAAGTACAGCCTAGGGCCCCAGCATTTT.

J is TRBJ1-6 and V is TRBV7-2; D is unclear. V was clipped by 5 bases and J by 3 bases, with 17 bases between them. CDR1 is SGHTA and CDR2 is FQGNSA in the germline V gene. The CDR3 length is 17 residues. The CDR3 coding sequence is TGTGCCAGCAGCCGACAAATTACCGGGGTCTATAATTCACCCCTCCACTTT. Its translation: CASSRQITGVYNSPLHF. The whole variable domain, filled in from reference TRBV7-2 and TRBJ1-6, reads GAGVSQSPSNKVTEKGKDVELRCDPISGHTALYWYRQSLGQGLEFLIYFQGNSAPDKSGLPSDRFSAERTGGSVSTLTIQRTQQEDSAVYLCASSRQITGVYNSPLHFGNGTRLTVT.

The table lists this clonotype with a few counts. The rearrangement links TRBV6-1 to TRBJ1-2; 8 bases agree with TRBD1. The CDR3 totals 14 residues. Germline trimming cut 4 bases from V and 6 bases from J; bases unmatched to any gene: 7. Germline-derived CDR1 and CDR2 are MNHNS and SASEGT. CDR3 DNA: TGTGCCAGCAGTGTACACAGGGGGTCGGATGGCTACACCTTC. Amino acid sequence: CASSVHRGSDGYTF.

The V and J genes are TRBV27 and TRBJ1-4; tentatively, D is TRBD1 (5 bases). CDR1 MNHEY and CDR2 SMNVEV come from the germline V gene (reference sequence). The CDR3 length is 11 residues. With 6 bases removed from V and 8 bases from J, the gap between germline ends came to 7 bases. The CDR3 loop reads CASRGVEKLFF. The CDR3 DNA follows: TGTGCCAGCAGGGGGGTGGAAAAACTGTTTTTT.

This clonotype showed up just a few times. This chain connects TRBV20-1 to TRBJ1-1; D gene uncertain. The CDR3 sequence is 12 residues long. Germline V gene lookup returns CDR1 DFQATT and CDR2 SNEGSKA (reference sequence). CDR3 sequence: CSADRYDTEAFF. Here the CDR3 DNA reads TGCAGCGCGGACCGCTACGACACTGAAGCTTTCTTT.

This clonotype was found a few times. The genes are TRBV6-2 or TRBV6-3 and TRBJ1-3; a weak D match, TRBD1 (5 bases). The germline CDR1 and CDR2 sequences are MNHEY and SVGEGT. The V end lost 6 bases, the J end lost 0 bases, and 12 bases lay between the germline ends. CDR3 length: 15 residues. The CDR3: CASSRDGFSGNTIYF. In DNA, the CDR3 is TGTGCCAGCAGCAGGGACGGATTCTCTGGAAACACCATATATTTT.